The sequence of this T cell receptor beta chain was determined in a study of T cell repertoires in cytomegalovirus infection (dated by TCRdb to the late 2010s). The study in broad terms: Recently identified HLA-C-restricted CMV epitopes, whose presentation resists viral immunomodulation, were targeted by peptide stimulations together with well-studied HLA-B-restricted epitopes. Donor HLA type was relevant to the analysis, because carriage of CMV infection together with the matching HLA type was indicated by public TCR beta signatures. Here is what the overall study found, with its caveats: In both this cohort and an independent 352-donor cohort, the cumulative frequency of public TCR beta family members distinguished carriers of CMV infection plus the relevant HLA type. The ex vivo response was dominated by HLA-C-restricted CMV-specific TCR beta clonotypes, which also provided the single most frequent clonotype in two of eight donors.

Sequenced using an Illumina HiSeq 1500. TCRdb took the public reads, trimmed them with fastp at Q25, ran MiXCR for clone calling and kept in-frame beta chains. Here each entry gathers all rows of one CDR3 protein and keeps the most common genes and DNA. Recorded for this sample are approximately 470,000 distinct CDR3 sequences; more than 40% of them occurred a single time. In total, the top ten clones hold around 45% of the sample. The CDR3 holds 16 amino acids from the cysteine to the phenylalanine. The retained sequence is limited to the CDR3, 48 bases, with the frame set at the first base. Reading the germline V gene gives CDR1 SNHLY and CDR2 FYNNEI. Trimming at the junction amounts to 6 bases on V and 2 bases on J, and the germline ends lie 14 bases apart. This specimen's treatment or condition label, per the study, means: in vitro stimulation with specific CMV peptide epitopes to enrich CMV-specific T cells.

This clonotype has a single count. Its antigen target is currently unknown. Base qualities were left out, and no much larger clone turns up one base away. One read provides weak support. Here the sequenced sample was cultured PBMCs, taken from culture after CMV antigen stimulation. The sequence is built from TRBV2 and TRBJ2-6, and the D gene may be TRBD2, 5 bases matching. The TCR was taken from a human donor in good health (CMV status not recorded). Some clones in this sample may be carry-over from other donors' samples. The DNA sequence is TGTGCCAGCAGCCCTCCGGGGTCCCCTGGGGCCAACGTCCTGACTTTC. Translation gives CASSPPGSPGANVLTF.